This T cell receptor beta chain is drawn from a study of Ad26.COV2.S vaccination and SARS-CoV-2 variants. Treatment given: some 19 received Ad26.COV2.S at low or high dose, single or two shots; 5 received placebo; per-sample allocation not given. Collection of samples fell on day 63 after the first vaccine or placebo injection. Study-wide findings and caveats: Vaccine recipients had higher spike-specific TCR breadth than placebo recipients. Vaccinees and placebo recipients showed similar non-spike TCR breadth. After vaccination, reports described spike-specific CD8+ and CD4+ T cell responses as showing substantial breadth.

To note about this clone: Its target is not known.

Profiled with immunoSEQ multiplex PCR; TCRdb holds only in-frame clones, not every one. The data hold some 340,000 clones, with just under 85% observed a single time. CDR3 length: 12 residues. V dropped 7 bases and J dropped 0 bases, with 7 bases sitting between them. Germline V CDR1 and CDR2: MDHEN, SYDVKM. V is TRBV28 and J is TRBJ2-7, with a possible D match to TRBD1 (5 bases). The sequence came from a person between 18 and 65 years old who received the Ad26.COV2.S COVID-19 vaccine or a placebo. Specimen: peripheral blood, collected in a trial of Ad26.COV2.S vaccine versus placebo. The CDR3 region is CASIRDSYEQYF. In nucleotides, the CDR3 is TGTGCCAGCATCAGGGACTCCTACGAGCAGTACTTC.